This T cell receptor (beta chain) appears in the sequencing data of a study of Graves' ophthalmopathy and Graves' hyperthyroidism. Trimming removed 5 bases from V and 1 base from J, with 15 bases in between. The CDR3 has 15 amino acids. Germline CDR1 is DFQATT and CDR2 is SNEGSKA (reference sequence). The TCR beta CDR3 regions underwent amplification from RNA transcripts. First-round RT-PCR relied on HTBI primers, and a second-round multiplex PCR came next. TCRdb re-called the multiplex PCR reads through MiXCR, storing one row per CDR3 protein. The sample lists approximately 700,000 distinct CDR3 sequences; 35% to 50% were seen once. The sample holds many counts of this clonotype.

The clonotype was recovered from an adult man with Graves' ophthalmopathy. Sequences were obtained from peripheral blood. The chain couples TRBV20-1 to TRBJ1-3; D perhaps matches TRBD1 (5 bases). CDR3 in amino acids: CSAETGEASGNTIYF. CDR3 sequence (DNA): TGCAGTGCTGAAACGGGGGAAGCTTCTGGAAACACCATATATTTT.